The 26 T cell receptor beta chains below all came from one sample that was sequenced in a study of T cells after yellow fever vaccination. Each CDR3 protein is one row after TCRdb ran MiXCR on the 5' RACE reads. Of roughly 30,000 distinct CDR3 sequences listed, 8% to 11% are singletons. Sequenced material: PBMCs, either bulk or a sorted T-cell subset (CD4+, CD8+, memory, or dextramer-sorted; not recorded which), taken about 2 weeks after the first yellow fever vaccination. The receptors shown here come from a man younger than 35 who received the YFV17D yellow fever vaccine.

This clonotype was seen many times. V usage is TRBV5-1 and J usage is TRBJ1-2; 7 positions agree with TRBD1. Looked up from germline, CDR1 is SGHRS and CDR2 is YFSETQ. The CDR3 has 15 residues. With V trimmed by 2 bases and J by 7 bases, 11 bases remained unmatched. CDR3 loop: CASSLIDRDLFGYTF. In DNA form, the CDR3 reads TGCGCCAGCAGCTTAATCGACAGGGATCTTTTTGGCTACACCTTC.

On this clonotype itself: A much more abundant neighbour one base away suggests this may be a read error. The chain joins TRBV2 to TRBJ2-1; the D gene is possibly TRBD1 (5 bases). Trimming took off 6 bases at V and 9 bases at J, with 12 bases between the two ends. This CDR3 has 12 residues. Germline V gene data show CDR1 as SNHLY and CDR2 as FYNNEI. The CDR3 DNA sequence: TGTGCCAGCAGGGACACAGTGACTGAGCAGTTCTTC. This encodes CASRDTVTEQFF.

In this sample, this clonotype turned up a few times. V usage is TRBV4-2 and J usage is TRBJ2-1, with D possibly TRBD2 on 7 matching bases. V was cut by 4 bases and J by 9 bases, with 22 bases left in between. In germline, CDR1 is LGHNA, CDR2 YNFKEQ. The CDR3 sequence is 16 residues long. CDR3 residues: CASSPGGGGGWSEQFF. In nucleotides, the CDR3 is TGTGCCAGCAGCCCGGGGGGAGGGGGGGGCTGGAGTGAGCAGTTCTTC.

A remark on this clonotype: Since a much larger clone is just one base distant, this may be a read error. The rearrangement uses TRBV12-3 or TRBV12-4 and TRBJ2-6; D is perhaps TRBD2 (6 bases). The CDR3 covers 16 residues. The V end was cut by 4 bases, the J end by 5 bases, with 15 bases between. CDR3 coding DNA: TGTGCCAGCAGTTGGAGGGTCCTGCCTTGGGCCAACGTCCTGACTTTC. Its translation: CASSWRVLPWANVLTF.

In this sample, this clonotype turned up many times. CDR3 nucleotide sequence: TGTGCCAGCAGTCCACAAGGCTCCTACGAGCAGTACGTC. Translated: CASSPQGSYEQYV. The rearrangement links TRBV6-6 to TRBJ2-7; D is uncertain. Per the germline V gene, CDR1 is MNHNY and CDR2 is SVGAGI (reference sequence). The V end was cut by 5 bases, the J end by 0 bases, with 8 bases between. This CDR3 region has 13 residues.

This clonotype was found many times. The V gene is TRBV11-2, the J gene TRBJ2-3; D gene uncertain. This CDR3 has 12 amino acids. Germline CDR1 and CDR2: SGHAT and FQNNGV. The V end was cut by 7 bases, the J end by 6 bases, with 11 bases between. This chain's CDR3 is CASTWALDTQYF. For the CDR3, the DNA is TGTGCCAGCACATGGGCCTTGGATACGCAGTATTTT.

This clonotype was observed a handful of times. The CDR3 reads CSARDPQGLSHTTYEQYV. CDR3 DNA: TGCAGTGCTAGAGATCCCCAGGGGCTATCTCATACTACCTACGAGCAGTACGTC. The J gene is TRBJ2-7, the V gene TRBV20-1; weak D call: TRBD1 (6 bases). From germline, CDR1 is DFQATT and CDR2 SNEGSKA (reference sequence). This CDR3 is built from 18 residues. Trimming removed 0 bases from V and 2 bases from J, with 23 bases in between.

Remarks on this clonotype: A much larger clone is a single base away; this may be a read error. This chain connects TRBV28 to TRBJ2-3, with a weak D call TRBD2 (6 bases). The CDR3 is made up of 16 amino acids. Germline V gives CDR1 MDHEN, CDR2 SYDVKM. V shed 2 bases and J shed 1 base, with 13 bases lying between them. In DNA, the CDR3 is TGTGCCAGCAGTTTAATAAGGGACTGGGGCACAGATACGCAGTATTTT. This encodes CASSLIRDWGTDTQYF.

The table lists this clonotype with many counts. The chain has TRBV5-1 and TRBJ2-1, with 8 nucleotides matching TRBD1. Trimming cost V 4 bases and J 4 bases; bases outside gene matches: 4. Germline loops: CDR1 SGHRS, CDR2 YFSETQ. This CDR3 spans 14 amino acids. CDR3: CASSGGQEYNEQFF. CDR3 nucleotide sequence: TGCGCCAGCAGCGGGGGACAGGAATACAATGAGCAGTTCTTC.

The table lists this clonotype with many counts. The chain links TRBV30 to TRBJ2-3; 10 bases are a match to TRBD2. CDR3 size: 13 residues. Germline assignment: CDR1 GTSNPN and CDR2 SVGIG (reference sequence). J lost 3 bases, V lost 6 bases, and 3 bases had no gene match. The chain's CDR3 is CACKTSGTDTQYF. CDR3 nucleotides: TGTGCCTGCAAGACTAGCGGGACAGATACGCAGTATTTT. The full variable domain, in which reference TRBV30 and TRBJ2-3 provide the parts outside the CDR3, is SQTIHQWPATLVQPVGSPLSLECTVEGTSNPNLYWYRQAAGRGLQLLFYSVGIGQISSEVPQNLSASRPQDRQFILSSKKLLLSDSGFYLCACKTSGTDTQYFGPGTRLTVL.

The sample holds many counts of this clonotype. The chain joins TRBV5-5 to TRBJ2-7; perhaps TRBD1 as D (6 bases). Trimming left V 4 bases short and J 0 bases short, with 14 bases between. There are 15 residues in the CDR3. The germline V gene has CDR1 SGHKS and CDR2 YYEKEE (reference sequence). For the CDR3, the DNA is TGTGCCAGCAGCGTCGGGACAACCAACTCCTACGAGCAGTACTTC. It translates to CASSVGTTNSYEQYF.

This clonotype is medium-sized (0.01 to 0.1%). The J gene is TRBJ2-3, the V gene TRBV7-2, with 9 bases identical to TRBD1. The CDR3 covers 14 residues. After removal of 1 base from V and 4 bases from J, the junction contained 0 bases not matched to a gene. CDR1 and CDR2 (germline): SGHTA, FQGNSA. CDR3: CASSLGQGADTQYF. The CDR3 coding sequence is TGTGCCAGCAGCTTAGGACAGGGGGCAGATACGCAGTATTTT.

This clonotype was counted at least ten times. This chain joins TRBV6-1 and TRBJ1-1, with 7 positions matching TRBD1. Germline CDR1 MNHNS, CDR2 SASEGT. The CDR3 runs 14 residues. J lost 1 base, V lost 6 bases, and 5 bases had no gene match. CDR3 amino acids: CASRSTGANTEAFF. CDR3 in DNA: TGTGCCAGCAGGTCTACAGGGGCGAACACTGAAGCTTTCTTT.

This clonotype was picked up many times. The chain couples TRBV19 to TRBJ2-2; D is ambiguous. CDR1 is LNHDA, CDR2 SQIVND, per germline (reference sequence). The CDR3 contains 16 residues. Trimming pared 3 bases from V and 0 bases from J, leaving 11 bases between. The CDR3 region has the DNA TGTGCCAGTAGTATCCTAGGAACCGCGAACACCGGGGAGCTGTTTTTT. This encodes CASSILGTANTGELFF.

The sample holds many counts of this clonotype. The chain combines TRBV11-2 with TRBJ2-2, with a tentative D call TRBD2 (6 bases). Germline V lookup: CDR1 SGHAT, CDR2 FQNNGV. The CDR3 covers 17 residues. V was pared by 5 bases and J by 4 bases, with 20 bases between. The CDR3 here is CASSNLRGGPGTGELFF. The CDR3 coding sequence is TGTGCCAGCAGCAACTTGCGGGGAGGCCCGGGCACCGGGGAGCTGTTTTTT.

This clonotype was seen ten or more times. This chain uses TRBV5-1 with TRBJ1-5; D uncertain. The V end lost 0 bases, the J end lost 7 bases, and 11 bases lay between the germline ends. This CDR3 is built from 14 residues. Looked up from germline, CDR1 is SGHRS and CDR2 is YFSETQ. The CDR3 spells CASSLDALSQPQHF. The DNA for the CDR3 is TGCGCCAGCAGCTTGGATGCCCTTAGCCAGCCCCAGCATTTT.

As to this clonotype: A read error may explain this, as a much larger clone is one base away. The chain links TRBV4-3 to TRBJ1-2; maybe TRBD1 (6 bases). The germline V gene encodes CDR1 LGHNA and CDR2 YSLEER. This CDR3 comprises 16 residues. V was pared by 0 bases and J by 2 bases, with 13 bases between. The DNA of the CDR3 is TGCGCCAGCAGCCAAGACCTGGACAGCTTAAACTATGGCTACACCTTC. This sequence encodes CASSQDLDSLNYGYTF.

In this sample, this clonotype turned up many times. The chain couples TRBV6-2 or TRBV6-3 to TRBJ2-3, with a possible D match to TRBD1 (5 bases). The CDR3 runs to 12 residues. Germline V gene lookup returns CDR1 MNHEY and CDR2 SVGEGT. Trimming stripped 2 bases from V and 8 bases from J, with 8 bases between. The CDR3 loop reads CASSYLQATQYF. CDR3 bases: TGTGCCAGCAGTTACCTACAGGCTACGCAGTATTTT.

This clonotype was seen repeatedly, ten times or more. The V and J genes are TRBV10-1 and TRBJ2-1; tentative D call: TRBD1 (6 bases). Trimming removed 8 bases at V and 3 bases at J, with 11 bases between. From germline, CDR1 is WNHNN and CDR2 SYGVQD (reference sequence). The CDR3 consists of 13 residues. The CDR3 sequence: CASGQRVYNEQFF. DNA for the CDR3: TGCGCCAGCGGACAGAGAGTCTACAATGAGCAGTTCTTC.

This clonotype was found a few times. The chain uses TRBV7-3 and TRBJ2-7; D gene uncertain. This CDR3 contains 14 residues. Trimming took 0 bases from V and 0 from J, leaving 6 bases between them. Germline V lookup: CDR1 SGHTA, CDR2 FQGTGA. CDR3 loop: CASSLTPASYEQYF. The CDR3 nucleotides are TGTGCCAGCAGCTTAACTCCGGCCTCCTACGAGCAGTACTTC.

This clonotype was seen repeatedly, ten times or more. V gene TRBV5-1 combines with J gene TRBJ2-3; tentative D call: TRBD2 (6 bases). V gave up 4 bases and J gave up 3 bases, with 12 bases separating them. This CDR3 is 14 amino acids long. Per germline, CDR1 SGHRS and CDR2 YFSETQ. The DNA of the CDR3 is TGCGCCAGCAGCCCGGCGACTAGTACAGATACGCAGTATTTT. Translated: CASSPATSTDTQYF.

Note on this clonotype: A read error may explain this, as a much larger clone is one base away. The rearrangement joins TRBV30 to TRBJ2-3; 11 bases map to TRBD2. Germline-derived CDR1 and CDR2 are GTSNPN and SVGIG (reference sequence). This CDR3 is built from 15 residues. J gave up 6 bases and V 5 bases, and 10 bases lay outside the gene matches. The CDR3 bases are TGTGCCTGGGGAGAAGGTAGCGGGGGGGCGGATACGCAGTATTTT. It codes for CAWGEGSGGADTQYF.

In its sample, this clonotype was seen many times. V is TRBV5-4 and J is TRBJ1-6; TRBD1 might be the D (5 bases). V was pared by 4 bases and J by 8 bases, with 19 bases between. The CDR3 covers 16 residues. CDR1 and CDR2 (germline): SGHNT, YYREEE (reference sequence). Here the CDR3 reads CASSPPGEVGYSPLHF. The CDR3 coding sequence is TGTGCCAGCAGCCCCCCGGGGGAAGTCGGATATTCACCCCTCCACTTT.

This clonotype was picked up many times. V usage is TRBV2 and J usage is TRBJ2-3; 10 nucleotides match TRBD2. The CDR3 totals 16 residues. Germline V gives CDR1 SNHLY, CDR2 FYNNEI. With 2 bases clipped from V and 7 bases from J, the junction kept 9 bases outside the gene matches. For the CDR3, the DNA is TGTGCCAGCAGTGAATCCCCCAGCGGGGGGGCGTATACGCAGTATTTT. Protein sequence: CASSESPSGGAYTQYF.

The J gene is TRBJ2-7, the V gene TRBV5-6, with TRBD2 identical over 8 bases. The trim removed 4 bases at V and 7 bases at J, leaving 10 bases unmatched. The CDR3 extends over 14 amino acids. Germline CDR1 is SGHDT and CDR2 is YYEEEE. Written as DNA, the CDR3 is TGTGCCAGCAGCCGGGGGGGCTTCTCGTGGGAGCAGTACTTC. Amino acids: CASSRGGFSWEQYF.

This clonotype has a count of ten or more. The CDR3 region is CASSPSGTEETQYF. The CDR3 nucleotides are TGTGCCAGCAGCCCGTCCGGGACGGAGGAGACCCAGTACTTC. The J gene is TRBJ2-5, the V gene TRBV3-1; D is possibly TRBD1 or TRBD2 (5 bases each). Germline CDR1 LGHDT, CDR2 YNNKEL (reference sequence). The CDR3 length is 14 residues. The V and J ends lost 4 bases and 5 bases respectively, with 14 bases between them.